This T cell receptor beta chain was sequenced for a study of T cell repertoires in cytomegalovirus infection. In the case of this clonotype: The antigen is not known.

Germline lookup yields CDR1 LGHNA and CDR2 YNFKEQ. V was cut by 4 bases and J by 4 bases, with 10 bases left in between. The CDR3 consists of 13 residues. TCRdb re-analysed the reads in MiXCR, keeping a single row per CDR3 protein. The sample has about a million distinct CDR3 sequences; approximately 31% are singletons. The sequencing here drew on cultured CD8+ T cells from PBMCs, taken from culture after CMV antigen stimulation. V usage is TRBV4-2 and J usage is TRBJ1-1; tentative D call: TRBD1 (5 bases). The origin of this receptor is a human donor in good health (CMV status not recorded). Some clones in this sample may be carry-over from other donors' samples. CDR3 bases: TGTGCCAGCAGCCGCGGGGGGATCACTGAAGCTTTCTTT. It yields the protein CASSRGGITEAFF.